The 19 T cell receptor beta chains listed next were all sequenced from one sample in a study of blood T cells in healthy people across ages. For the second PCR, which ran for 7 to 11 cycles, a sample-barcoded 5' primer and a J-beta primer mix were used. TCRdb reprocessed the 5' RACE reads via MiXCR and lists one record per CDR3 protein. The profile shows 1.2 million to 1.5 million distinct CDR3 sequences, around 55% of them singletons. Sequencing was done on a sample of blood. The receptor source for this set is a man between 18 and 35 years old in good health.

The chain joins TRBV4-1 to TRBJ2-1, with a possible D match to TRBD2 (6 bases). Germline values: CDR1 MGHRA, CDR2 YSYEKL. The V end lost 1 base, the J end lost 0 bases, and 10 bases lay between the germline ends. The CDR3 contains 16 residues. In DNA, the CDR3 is TGCGCCAGCAGCCAAGTGGGCGGGAACTCCTACAATGAGCAGTTCTTC. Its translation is CASSQVGGNSYNEQFF.

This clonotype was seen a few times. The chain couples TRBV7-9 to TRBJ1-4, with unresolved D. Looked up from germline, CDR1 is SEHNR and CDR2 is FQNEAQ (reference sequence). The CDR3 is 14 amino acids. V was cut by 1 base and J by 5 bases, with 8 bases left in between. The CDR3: CASSLGESNEKLFF. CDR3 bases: TGTGCCAGCAGCTTAGGGGAGTCCAATGAAAAACTGTTTTTT.

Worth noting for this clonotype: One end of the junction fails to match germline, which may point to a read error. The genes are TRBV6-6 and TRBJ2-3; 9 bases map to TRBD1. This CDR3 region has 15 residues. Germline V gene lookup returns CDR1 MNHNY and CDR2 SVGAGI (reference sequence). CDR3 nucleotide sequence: TGTGCCAGCAGTCACTCCCCGGGACAGGGAAATACGCAGTATTTT. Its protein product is CASSHSPGQGNTQYF.

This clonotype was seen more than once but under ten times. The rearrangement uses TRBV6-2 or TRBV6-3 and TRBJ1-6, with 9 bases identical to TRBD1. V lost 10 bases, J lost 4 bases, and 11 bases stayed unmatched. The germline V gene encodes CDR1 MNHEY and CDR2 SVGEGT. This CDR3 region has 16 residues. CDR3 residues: CATRTDRGIYNSPLHF. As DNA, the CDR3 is TGTGCCACCAGGACGGACAGGGGTATATATAATTCACCCCTCCACTTT.

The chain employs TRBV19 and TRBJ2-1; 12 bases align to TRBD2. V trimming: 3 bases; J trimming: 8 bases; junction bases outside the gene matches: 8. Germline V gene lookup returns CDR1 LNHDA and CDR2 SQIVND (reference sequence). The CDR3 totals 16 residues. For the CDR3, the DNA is TGTGCCAGTAGTATCTTGACTAGCGGGAGAAGCGATGAGCAGTTCTTC. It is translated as CASSILTSGRSDEQFF.

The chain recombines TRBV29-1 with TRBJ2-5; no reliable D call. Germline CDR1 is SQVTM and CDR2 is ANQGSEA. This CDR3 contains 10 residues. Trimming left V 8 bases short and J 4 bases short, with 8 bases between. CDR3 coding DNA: TGCAGCCTGCTTGCAGAGACCCAGTACTTC. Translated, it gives CSLLAETQYF.

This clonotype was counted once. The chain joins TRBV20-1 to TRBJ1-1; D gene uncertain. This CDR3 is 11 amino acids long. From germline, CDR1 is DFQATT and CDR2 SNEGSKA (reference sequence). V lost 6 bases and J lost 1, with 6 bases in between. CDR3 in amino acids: CSATPNTEAFF. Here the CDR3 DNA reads TGCAGTGCAACCCCGAACACTGAAGCTTTCTTT.

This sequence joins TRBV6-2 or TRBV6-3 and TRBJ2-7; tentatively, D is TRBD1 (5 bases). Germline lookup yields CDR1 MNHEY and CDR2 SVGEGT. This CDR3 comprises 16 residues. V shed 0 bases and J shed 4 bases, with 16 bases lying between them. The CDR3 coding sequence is TGTGCCAGCAGTTACTCGAGAAATTCAGGGTGGTACGAGCAGTACTTC. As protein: CASSYSRNSGWYEQYF.

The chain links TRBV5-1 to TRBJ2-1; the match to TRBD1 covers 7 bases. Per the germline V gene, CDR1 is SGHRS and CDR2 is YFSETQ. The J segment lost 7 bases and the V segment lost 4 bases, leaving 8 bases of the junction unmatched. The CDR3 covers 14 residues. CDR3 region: CASSQRTGANEQFF. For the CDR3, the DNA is TGCGCCAGCAGCCAGCGGACAGGAGCGAATGAGCAGTTCTTC.

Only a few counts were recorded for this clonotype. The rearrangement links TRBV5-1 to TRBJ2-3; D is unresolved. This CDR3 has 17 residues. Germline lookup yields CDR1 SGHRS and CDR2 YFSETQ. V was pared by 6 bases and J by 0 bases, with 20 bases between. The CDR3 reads CASKLTYQEPSTDTQYF. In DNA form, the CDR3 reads TGCGCCAGCAAGCTCACATACCAAGAACCAAGCACAGATACGCAGTATTTT.

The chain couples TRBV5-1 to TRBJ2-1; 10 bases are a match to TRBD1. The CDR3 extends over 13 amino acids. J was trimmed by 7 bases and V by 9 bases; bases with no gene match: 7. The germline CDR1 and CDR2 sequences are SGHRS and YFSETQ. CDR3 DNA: TGCGCCACTGGGACAGGGGATTGGAATGAGCAGTTCTTC. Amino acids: CATGTGDWNEQFF.

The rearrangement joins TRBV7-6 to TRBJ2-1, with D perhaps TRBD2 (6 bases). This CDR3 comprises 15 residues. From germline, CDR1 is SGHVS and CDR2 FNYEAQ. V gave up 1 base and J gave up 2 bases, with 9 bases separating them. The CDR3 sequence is CASSLGEVPYNEQFF. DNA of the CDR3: TGTGCCAGCAGCTTAGGGGAGGTCCCCTACAATGAGCAGTTCTTC. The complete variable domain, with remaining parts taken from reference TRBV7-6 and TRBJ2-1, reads GAGVSQSPRYKVTKRGQDVALRCDPISGHVSLYWYRQALGQGPEFLTYFNYEAQQDKSGLPNDRFSAERPEGSISTLTIQRTEQRDSAMYRCASSLGEVPYNEQFFGPGTRLTVL.

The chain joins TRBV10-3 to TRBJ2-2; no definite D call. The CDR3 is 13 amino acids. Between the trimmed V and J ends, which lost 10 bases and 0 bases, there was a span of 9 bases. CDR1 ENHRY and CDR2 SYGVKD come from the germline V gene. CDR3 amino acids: CATHGANTGELFF. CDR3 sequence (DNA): TGTGCCACCCATGGGGCGAACACCGGGGAGCTGTTTTTT.

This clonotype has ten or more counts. DNA for the CDR3: TGTGCCAGCAGCCATGAAACGAGCGAATCCTACGAGCAGTACTTC. Protein sequence: CASSHETSESYEQYF. V usage is TRBV4-2 and J usage is TRBJ2-7; no clear D gene. This CDR3 comprises 15 residues. Trimming removed 3 bases at V and 1 base at J, with 13 bases between. Germline-derived CDR1 and CDR2 are LGHNA and YNFKEQ.

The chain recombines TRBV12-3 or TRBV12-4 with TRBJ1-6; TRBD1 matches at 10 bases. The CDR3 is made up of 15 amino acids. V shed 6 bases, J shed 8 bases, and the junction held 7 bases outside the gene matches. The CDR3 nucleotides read TGTGCCAGCAGACCTGGGACAGGGGTGTATTCACCCCTCCACTTT. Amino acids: CASRPGTGVYSPLHF.

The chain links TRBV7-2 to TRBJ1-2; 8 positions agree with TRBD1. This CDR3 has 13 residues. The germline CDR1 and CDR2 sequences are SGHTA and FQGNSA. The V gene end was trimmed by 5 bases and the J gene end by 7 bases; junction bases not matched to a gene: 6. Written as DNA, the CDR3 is TGTGCCAGCAGCATACCAGGGGGCCTTGGCTACACCTTC. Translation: CASSIPGGLGYTF.

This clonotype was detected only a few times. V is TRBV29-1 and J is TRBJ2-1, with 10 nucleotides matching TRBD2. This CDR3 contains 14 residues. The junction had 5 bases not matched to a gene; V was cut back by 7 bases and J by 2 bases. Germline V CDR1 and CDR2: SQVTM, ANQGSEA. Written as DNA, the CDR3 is TGCAGCGGCAGGACTAGCGGAACCTACAATGAGCAGTTCTTC. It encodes CSGRTSGTYNEQFF.

The CDR3 DNA follows: TGTGCCAGCAGTTCGGCACCCTATAGCAATCAGCCCCAGCATTTT. Its translation: CASSSAPYSNQPQHF. The chain carries TRBV6-6 and TRBJ1-5; D uncertain. The V end was cut by 4 bases, the J end by 0 bases, with 10 bases between. The germline gives CDR1 MNHNY, CDR2 SVGAGI (reference sequence). CDR3 length: 15 amino acids.

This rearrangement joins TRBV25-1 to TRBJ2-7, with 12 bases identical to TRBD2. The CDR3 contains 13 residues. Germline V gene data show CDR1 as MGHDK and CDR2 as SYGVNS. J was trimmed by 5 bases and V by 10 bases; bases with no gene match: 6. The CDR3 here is CATRLAGENEQYF. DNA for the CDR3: TGTGCCACCAGACTAGCGGGGGAAAACGAGCAGTACTTC.